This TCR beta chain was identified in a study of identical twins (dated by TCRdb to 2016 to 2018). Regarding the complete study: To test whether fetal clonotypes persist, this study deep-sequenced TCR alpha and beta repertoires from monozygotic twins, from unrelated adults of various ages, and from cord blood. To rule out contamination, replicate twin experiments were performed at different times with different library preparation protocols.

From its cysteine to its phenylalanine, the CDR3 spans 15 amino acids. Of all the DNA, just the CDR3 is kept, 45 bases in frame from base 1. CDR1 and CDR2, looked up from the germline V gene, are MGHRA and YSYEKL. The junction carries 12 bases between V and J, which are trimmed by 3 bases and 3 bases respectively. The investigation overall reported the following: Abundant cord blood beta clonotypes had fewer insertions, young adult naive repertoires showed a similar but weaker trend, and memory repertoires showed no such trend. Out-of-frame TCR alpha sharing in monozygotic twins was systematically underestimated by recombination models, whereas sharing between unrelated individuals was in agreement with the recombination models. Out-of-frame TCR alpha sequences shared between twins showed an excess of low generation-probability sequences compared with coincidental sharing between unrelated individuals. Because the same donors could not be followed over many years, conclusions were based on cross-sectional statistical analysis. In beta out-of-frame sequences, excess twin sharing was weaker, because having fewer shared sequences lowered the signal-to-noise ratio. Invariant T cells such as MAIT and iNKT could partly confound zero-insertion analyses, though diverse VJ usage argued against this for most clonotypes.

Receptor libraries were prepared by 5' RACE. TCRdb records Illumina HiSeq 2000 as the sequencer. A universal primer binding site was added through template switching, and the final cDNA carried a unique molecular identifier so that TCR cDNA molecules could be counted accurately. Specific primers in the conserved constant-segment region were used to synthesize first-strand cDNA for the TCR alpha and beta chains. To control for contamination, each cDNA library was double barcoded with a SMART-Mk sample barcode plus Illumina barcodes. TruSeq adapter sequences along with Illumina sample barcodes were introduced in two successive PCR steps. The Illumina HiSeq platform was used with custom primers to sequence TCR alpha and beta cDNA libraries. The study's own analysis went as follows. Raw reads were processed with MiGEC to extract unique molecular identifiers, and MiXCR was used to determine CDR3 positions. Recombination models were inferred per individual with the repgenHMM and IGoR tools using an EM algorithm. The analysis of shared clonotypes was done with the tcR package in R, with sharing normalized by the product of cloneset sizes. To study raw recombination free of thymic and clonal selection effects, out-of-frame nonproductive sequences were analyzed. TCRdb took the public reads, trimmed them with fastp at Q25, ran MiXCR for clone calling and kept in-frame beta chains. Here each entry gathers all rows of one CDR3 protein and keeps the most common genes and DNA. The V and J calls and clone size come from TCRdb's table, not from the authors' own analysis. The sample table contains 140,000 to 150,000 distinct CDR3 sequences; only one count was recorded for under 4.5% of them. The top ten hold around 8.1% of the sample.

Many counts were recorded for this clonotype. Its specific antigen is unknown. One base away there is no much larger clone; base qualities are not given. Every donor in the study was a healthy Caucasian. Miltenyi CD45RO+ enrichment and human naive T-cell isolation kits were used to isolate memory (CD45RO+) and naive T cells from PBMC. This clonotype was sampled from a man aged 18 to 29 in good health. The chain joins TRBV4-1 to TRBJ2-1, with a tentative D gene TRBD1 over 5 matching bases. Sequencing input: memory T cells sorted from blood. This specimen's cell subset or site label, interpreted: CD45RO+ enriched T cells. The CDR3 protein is CASSQGQPLYNEQFF. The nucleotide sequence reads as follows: TGCGCCAGCAGCCAGGGGCAACCGCTCTACAATGAGCAGTTCTTC.